This T cell receptor beta chain was captured by sequencing in a study of T cell responses to AZD1222 COVID-19 vaccine. Study results and limitations: Donors were largely white British and mainly female; clonal diversity was possibly underestimated. Sampled repertoires all dated from after the peak T cell response. Close to half of spike-specific TCRs reportedly recognize unmutated variant regions. Spike regions recognized by vaccine-associated CD4 TCRs spanned the protein, led by 160-218 and 743-854.

Sequenced by immunoSEQ multiplex PCR; TCRdb stores in-frame clones only, minus some. The table has 150,000 to 200,000 clones, approximately 94% seen once. About this clone: Antigen: not known.

This CDR3 is built from 13 residues. With 5 bases removed from V and 5 bases from J, the gap between germline ends came to 13 bases. Per the germline V gene, CDR1 is SEHNR and CDR2 is FQNEAQ (reference sequence). This TCR was recovered from an adult who received the AZD1222 COVID-19 vaccine. V usage is TRBV7-9 and J usage is TRBJ2-7; the D gene is possibly TRBD1 (6 bases). The material was peripheral blood, obtained 28 days after the second AZD1222 dose. This chain's CDR3 is CASSTPQGHEQYF. The CDR3 coding sequence is TGTGCCAGCAGCACCCCCCAGGGGCACGAGCAGTACTTC.